The clone carrying this T cell receptor (beta chain) was seen only a few times. Its target is unknown. TCRdb passed the 5' RACE reads through MiXCR, listing each CDR3 protein once. There are 500,000 or so distinct CDR3 sequences in the sample; 5.3% occur only once, and under 4.5% lies in the top ten. The data originate from a study of CD8 T cells in ankylosing spondylitis. General study results and limits: Characteristic of ankylosing spondylitis blood, it appeared, was a TCR beta motif comprising fewer than 10 highly homologous variants.

Germline CDR1 KGHSH, CDR2 LQKENI. V lost 2 bases to trimming and J lost 1 base; unmatched junction nucleotides: 6. The CDR3 contains 16 residues. The chain combines TRBV18 with TRBJ2-3; 7 bases are shared with TRBD1. The receptor was isolated from a male donor with ankylosing spondylitis. The sequenced material came from blood, either unsorted or a sorted T cell fraction (not recorded which). CDR3 DNA: TGTGCCAGCTCACCAAGGGGGCCGGTCGGCACAGATACGCAGTATTTT. It translates to CASSPRGPVGTDTQYF.